This record covers a single T cell receptor beta chain. The data originate from a study of shared clonotypes between healthy human individuals. Germline-derived CDR1 and CDR2 are SGHRS and YFSETQ. This CDR3 spans 16 amino acids. The V gene end was trimmed by 1 base and the J gene end by 4 bases; junction bases not matched to a gene: 6. Clones were sequenced by immunoSEQ multiplex PCR, and TCRdb holds only the in-frame ones, with some missing. The sample carries about 2.4 million clones, 80% to 95% recorded once. The receptor was isolated from a man in his late teens or twenties in good health. Some clones in this sample may be carry-over from other donors' samples. The rearrangement joins TRBV5-1 to TRBJ2-5; 11 nucleotides line up with TRBD2. The sequenced material came from naive CD4+ T cells from PBMCs. Subset here: CD45RA+ positively selected. The CDR3 protein is CASSLSTSGKGETQYF. The CDR3 region has the DNA TGCGCCAGCAGCTTGTCGACTAGCGGGAAAGGAGAGACCCAGTACTTC.